A selection of T cell receptor beta chains follows, all from one sample in a study of blood T cells in healthy people across ages. Each CDR3 protein gets one entry after TCRdb re-called the 5' RACE reads with MiXCR. The repertoire holds roughly 2 million distinct CDR3 sequences, with 49% as singletons. Sequenced sample: blood. The origin of the receptors is a woman aged 40 to 50 in good health. Each CDR3 is given with its conserved first and last residue. Each record gives: J gene, V gene, D gene, clone size, CDR3 DNA, CDR3 protein. A D gene is named only where the DNA matches it firmly. Clone size appears in some rows only: once, few, many, or a class for an expanded clone.

TRBJ2-3 | TRBV28 | NA | NA | TGTGCGGGAGGGGGAGATACGCAGTATTTT | CAGGGDTQYF
TRBJ2-3 | TRBV20-1 | TRBD1 | few | TGCAGTGCTAGGGGACAGGGGATGAACACAGATACGCAGTATTTT | CSARGQGMNTDTQYF
TRBJ2-5 | TRBV4-2 | NA | NA | TGTGCCAGCAGCCAAGAAGGACGGGGCCTCCAAGAGGCCCAGTACTTC | CASSQEGRGLQEAQYF
TRBJ2-5 | TRBV7-9 | TRBD1 | NA | TGTGCCAGCAGCCTCCCCGGGACAGACCAAGAGACCCAGTACTTC | CASSLPGTDQETQYF
TRBJ1-1 | TRBV4-1 | TRBD1 | NA | TGCGCCAGCAGCCAACCTAGACAGGGGGAAGGCACTGAAGCTTTCTTT | CASSQPRQGEGTEAFF
TRBJ2-1 | TRBV7-2 | TRBD2 | NA | TGTGCCAGCAGTTTAATAGCGGGAGGGAGGAGTGATGAGCAGTTCTTC | CASSLIAGGRSDEQFF
TRBJ2-1 | TRBV10-3 | TRBD1 | NA | TGTGCCATCAGTGATTCCGGGACAGCTAACAATGAGCAGTTCTTC | CAISDSGTANNEQFF
TRBJ2-7 | TRBV3-1 | NA | NA | TGTGCCAGCAGCCAGAGGACCCCCCCCTACGAGCAGTACTTC | CASSQRTPPYEQYF
TRBJ2-5 | TRBV12-3/TRBV12-4 | TRBD1 | NA | TGTGCCAGCAGCAATACTGGACAGGGCCTGTCCCAAGAGACCCAGTACTTC | CASSNTGQGLSQETQYF
TRBJ2-1 | TRBV29-1 | TRBD1 | NA | TGCAGCGACCTGGGACAGGGGTTAGAGACCCAGTTCTTC | CSDLGQGLETQFF
TRBJ2-3 | TRBV3-1 | TRBD2 | NA | TGTGCCAGCAGCCTCCCCCCAGGCGGGGGGGCCGGAGATACGCAGTATTTT | CASSLPPGGGAGDTQYF
TRBJ2-1 | TRBV7-2 | NA | NA | TGTGCCAGCAGCTTAGAGATCGGGGGCTCCTACAATGAGCAGTTCTTC | CASSLEIGGSYNEQFF
TRBJ1-2 | TRBV5-1 | TRBD1 | NA | TGCGCCAGCAGCCCCGCTGGGACAGACTATGGCTACACCTTC | CASSPAGTDYGYTF
TRBJ2-1 | TRBV12-3/TRBV12-4 | NA | NA | TGTGCCACTACGATTATAAATGAGCAGTTCTTC | CATTIINEQFF
TRBJ2-7 | TRBV20-1 | NA | NA | TGCAGTGCCCAGCCGGTCTCGGTCAGGGGCTCCTACGAGCAGTACTTC | CSAQPVSVRGSYEQYF
TRBJ2-1 | TRBV19 | NA | NA | TGTGCCAGTGTTCCAACCGGGACTTTCTCCTACAATGAGCAGTTCTTC | CASVPTGTFSYNEQFF
TRBJ2-4 | TRBV7-2 | TRBD2 | few | TGTGCCAGCAGCAAGGAGCGGGGCCGGTTTCAGTACTTC | CASSKERGRFQYF
TRBJ2-1 | TRBV10-3 | NA | NA | TGTGCCATCAGTGACGCCGCGAGCTCCTACAATGAGCAGTTCTTC | CAISDAASSYNEQFF
TRBJ1-2 | TRBV27 | TRBD1 | NA | TGTGCCAACAATCCTCAGCAGGGGGGAGGTTCCTATGGCTACACCTTC | CANNPQQGGGSYGYTF
TRBJ2-3 | TRBV7-7 | NA | NA | TGTGCTAGCAGCCGAACCGGACAGGGAGGGCCAGATACGCAGTATTTT | CASSRTGQGGPDTQYF
TRBJ1-5 | TRBV6-2/TRBV6-3 | NA | NA | TGTGCCAGCAGCCAAAACCCACCCGGGGACTATAGCAATCAGCCCCAGCATTTT | CASSQNPPGDYSNQPQHF
TRBJ1-2 | TRBV4-3 | NA | NA | TGCGCCAGCAGCCAAGATCACAAAGGGCCCTATGGCTACACCTTC | CASSQDHKGPYGYTF
TRBJ2-3 | TRBV28 | TRBD2 | NA | TGTGCCAGCATTAGGGCCGGGGGGGATACGCAGTATTTT | CASIRAGGDTQYF
TRBJ2-5 | TRBV24-1 | TRBD2 | once | TGTGCCACCAGTGCATTAGCGGGGGATAAACGAGGGACCCAGTACTTC | CATSALAGDKRGTQYF
TRBJ2-1 | TRBV5-1 | TRBD2 | NA | TGCGCCAGCAGGGTAGCGGGGGGGTATCATGAGCAGTTCTTC | CASRVAGGYHEQFF
TRBJ1-2 | TRBV15 | TRBD1 | NA | TGTGCCTCCAGCAGAGATGGGACAGGGGGCCATGGCTACACCTTC | CASSRDGTGGHGYTF
TRBJ2-3 | TRBV20-1 | NA | NA | TGCAGTGCCCATCTTTTGGGCCACCCTAGCACAGATACGCAGTATTTT | CSAHLLGHPSTDTQYF
TRBJ2-1 | TRBV7-2 | NA | NA | TGTGCCAGCAGCTTAGAAGGGGGGCGCAACGTGCATGAGCAGTTCTTC | CASSLEGGRNVHEQFF
TRBJ2-1 | TRBV29-1 | NA | NA | TGCAGCGTTGATCGGCGAGGGTCCCAAGAGACCCAGTTCTTC | CSVDRRGSQETQFF
TRBJ2-3 | TRBV27 | NA | NA | TGTGCCAGCAGTTCGGGGGCCCTCACAGATACGCAGTATTTT | CASSSGALTDTQYF
TRBJ1-2 | TRBV20-1 | NA | NA | TGCAGTGCTAACCGGGGCCGCGGCTACACCTTC | CSANRGRGYTF
TRBJ2-3 | TRBV4-1 | NA | few | TGCGCCAGCAGCCAGTCAACTTCTGGGGGGAATACGCAGTATTTT | CASSQSTSGGNTQYF
TRBJ1-2 | TRBV6-5 | NA | NA | TGTGCCAGCAGTTACTCAGAGGCAGGCCTTGACTATGGCTACACCTTC | CASSYSEAGLDYGYTF
TRBJ2-7 | TRBV5-1 | TRBD2 | NA | TGCGCCAGCAGTTGGACTAGCGGGGCTAGCTCCTACGAGCAGTACTTC | CASSWTSGASSYEQYF
TRBJ1-2 | TRBV29-1 | TRBD1 | NA | TGCAGCGTTGAATTTGGACAGGGGAGCTATGGCTACACCTTC | CSVEFGQGSYGYTF
TRBJ2-3 | TRBV6-6 | NA | once | TGTGCCAGCAGTTACTCCGAGGGCGGCACAGATACGCAGTATTTT | CASSYSEGGTDTQYF
TRBJ2-3 | TRBV13 | TRBD1 | NA | TGTGCCAGCCACAAGGGGGCGGAAGATACGCAGTATTTT | CASHKGAEDTQYF
TRBJ1-1 | TRBV11-2 | NA | NA | TGTGCCAGCAGCCCCCTAACGGGAAGGGGCGAAGCTTTCTTT | CASSPLTGRGEAFF
TRBJ2-1 | TRBV11-2 | TRBD2 | few | TGTGCCAGCAGCTTCCGACTAGCGGGCTCAAATGAGCAGTTCTTC | CASSFRLAGSNEQFF
TRBJ1-2 | TRBV5-1 | NA | NA | TGTGCCAGCAGCCCAGGGGAAGGCTATGGCTACACCTTC | CASSPGEGYGYTF
TRBJ2-3 | TRBV24-1 | TRBD2 | few | TGTGCCACGGCCAGCGGGAGGAAGACCACAGATACGCAGTATTTT | CATASGRKTTDTQYF
TRBJ2-7 | TRBV27 | NA | NA | TGTGCCAGCAGTTCACCCAGACAGGCCTACGAGCAGTACTTC | CASSSPRQAYEQYF
TRBJ2-1 | TRBV3-1 | TRBD2 | few | TGTGCCAGCAGCCAATCATCGCCTAGCGGGGGGTTCGATGAGCAGTTCTTC | CASSQSSPSGGFDEQFF
TRBJ2-5 | TRBV28 | NA | few | TGTGCCAGCAGTTTAGTGAATTTGCAAGAGACCCAGTACTTC | CASSLVNLQETQYF
TRBJ2-7 | TRBV14 | NA | NA | TGTGCCAGCAGCCAAGATCGGCTGCGGCAGTACTTC | CASSQDRLRQYF
TRBJ2-4 | TRBV7-2 | NA | few | TGTGCCAGCAGCGAAGAGATAGGGACAATAGCCAAAAACATTCAGTACTTC | CASSEEIGTIAKNIQYF
TRBJ2-3 | TRBV6-5 | TRBD2 | few | TGTGCCAGCAGTTACATGGGACTAGCGGGGGGAGGAACAGATACGCAGTATTTT | CASSYMGLAGGGTDTQYF
TRBJ2-1 | TRBV7-2 | NA | NA | TGTGCCAGCAGCAAGGGGAACCAGGAGCAGTTCTTC | CASSKGNQEQFF
TRBJ2-7 | TRBV29-1 | TRBD2 | NA | TGCAGCGTTGGAGCGGGGGGGGGCTCCTACGAGCAGTACTTC | CSVGAGGGSYEQYF